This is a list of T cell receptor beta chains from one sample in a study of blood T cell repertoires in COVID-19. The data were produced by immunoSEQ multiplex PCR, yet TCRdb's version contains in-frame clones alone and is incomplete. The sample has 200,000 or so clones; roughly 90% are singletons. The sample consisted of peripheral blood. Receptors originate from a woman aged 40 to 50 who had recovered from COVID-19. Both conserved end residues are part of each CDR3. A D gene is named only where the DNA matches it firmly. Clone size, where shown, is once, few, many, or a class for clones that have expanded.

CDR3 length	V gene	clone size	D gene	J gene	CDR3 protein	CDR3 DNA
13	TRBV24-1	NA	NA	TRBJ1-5	CATSPPRNQPQHF	TGTGCCACCAGTCCCCCTCGCAATCAGCCCCAGCATTTT
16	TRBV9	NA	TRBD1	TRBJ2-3	CASSAYRDRVTDTQYF	TGTGCCAGCAGCGCTTACCGGGACAGAGTCACAGATACGCAGTATTTT
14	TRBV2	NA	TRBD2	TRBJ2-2	CASTSGSITGELFF	TGTGCCAGCACTAGCGGGAGTATAACCGGGGAGCTGTTTTTT
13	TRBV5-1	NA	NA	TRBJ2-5	CASAPNSQETQYF	TGCGCCAGCGCACCTAACAGTCAAGAGACCCAGTACTTC
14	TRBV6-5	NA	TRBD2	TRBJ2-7	CASNQREGRYEQYF	TGTGCCAGCAATCAGCGGGAGGGCCGGTACGAGCAGTACTTC
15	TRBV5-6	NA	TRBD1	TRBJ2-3	CASSSWTGGSDTQYF	TGTGCCAGCAGCTCCTGGACAGGGGGGTCAGATACGCAGTATTTT
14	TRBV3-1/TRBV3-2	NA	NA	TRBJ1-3	CASSPVSGGNTIYF	TGTGCCAGCAGCCCCGTTTCAGGAGGAAACACCATATATTTT
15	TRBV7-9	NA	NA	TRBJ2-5	CASSLLWEIQETQYF	TGTGCCAGCAGCTTATTGTGGGAGATACAAGAGACCCAGTACTTC
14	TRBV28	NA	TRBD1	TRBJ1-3	CASSSTGSGNTIYF	TGTGCCAGCAGTTCGACAGGGTCAGGAAACACCATATATTTT
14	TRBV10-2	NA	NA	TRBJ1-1	CASSELPGNTEAFF	TGCGCCAGCAGTGAATTACCGGGGAACACTGAAGCTTTCTTT
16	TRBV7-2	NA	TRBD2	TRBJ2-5	CASSLASGRPRETQYF	TGTGCCAGCAGCTTAGCGAGCGGGAGGCCCCGGGAGACCCAGTACTTC
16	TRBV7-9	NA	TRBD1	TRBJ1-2	CASSLASGQTLYGYTF	TGTGCCAGCAGCTTAGCCTCGGGACAGACCCTGTATGGCTACACCTTC
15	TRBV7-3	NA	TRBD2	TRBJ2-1	CASSRGTSGYNEQFF	TGTGCCAGCAGCCGAGGGACTAGCGGGTACAATGAGCAGTTCTTC
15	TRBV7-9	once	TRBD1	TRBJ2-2	CASSLRDRGAGELFF	TGTGCCAGCAGCTTAAGGGACAGGGGAGCCGGGGAGCTGTTTTTT
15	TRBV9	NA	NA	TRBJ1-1	CASSVTAGSDTEAFF	TGTGCCAGCAGCGTTACCGCAGGTTCGGACACTGAAGCTTTCTTT
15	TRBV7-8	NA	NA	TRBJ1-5	CASSALQVSNQPQHF	TGTGCCAGCAGCGCCCTACAGGTTAGCAATCAGCCCCAGCATTTT
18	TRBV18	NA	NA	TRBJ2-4	CASSPRSSGGLAKNIQYF	TGTGCCAGCTCACCACGGAGTAGCGGAGGGCTAGCCAAAAACATTCAGTACTTC
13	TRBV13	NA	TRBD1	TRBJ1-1	CASSLAQGAEAFF	TGTGCCAGCAGCTTGGCACAGGGGGCTGAAGCTTTCTTT
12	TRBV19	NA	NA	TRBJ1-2	CASSWGDYGYTF	TGTGCCAGTAGTTGGGGAGACTATGGCTACACCTTC
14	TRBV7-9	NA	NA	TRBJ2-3	CASSLEGLTDTQYF	TGTGCCAGCAGCTTGGAGGGTCTCACAGATACGCAGTATTTT
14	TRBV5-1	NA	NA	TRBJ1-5	CASSFTAGDQPQHF	TGCGCCAGCAGCTTTACGGCGGGGGATCAGCCCCAGCATTTT
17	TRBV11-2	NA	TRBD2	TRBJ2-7	CASSLGGTSGVSYEQYF	TGTGCCAGCAGCTTGGGTGGGACTAGCGGGGTCTCCTACGAGCAGTACTTC
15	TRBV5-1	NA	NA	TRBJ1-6	CASTASGDGPFPLHF	TGCGCCAGCACTGCGTCGGGGGACGGGCCATTCCCCCTCCACTTT
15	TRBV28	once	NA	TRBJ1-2	CASSYGGLYRYGYTF	TGTGCCAGCAGTTATGGTGGGCTATATCGCTATGGCTACACCTTC